This T cell receptor beta chain was recorded in a study of regulatory T cells in long-lasting Graves disease. As for the study in general: Positive TSH receptor antibodies alongside over 5 years of antithyroid drugs were what marked Graves' disease as persistent. Study-wide results and caveats: Among the persistent patients, fewer than 3,000 public clonotypes were shared, more than the approximately 970 shared among new patients.

Library construction for TCR beta used iRepertoire HTBI primers and Arm-PCR of CDR3 regions. From the multiplex PCR reads, TCRdb called clonotypes with MiXCR, one entry per CDR3 protein. The top ten clones hold 7% to 9% of a sample with about 470,000 distinct CDR3 sequences, 20% to 25% of them seen once. Time point in this sample: persistent/refractory GD, antithyroid drugs over 5 years with positive TRAb. The TCR library was made from RNA extracted from PBMCs. Remarks on this clonotype: What it binds is not known.

CDR1 is MGHRA and CDR2 is YSYEKL in the germline V gene. The V segment lost 2 bases and the J segment 0 bases; nucleotides outside the gene matches: 11. The CDR3 is 19 amino acids. This clonotype originated in a female donor with Graves disease. This rearrangement joins TRBV4-1 to TRBJ1-5; 9 bases are a match to TRBD1. Material: peripheral blood mononuclear cells (PBMCs), obtained when the disease was refractory, from a patient treated with antithyroid drugs. CDR3 nucleotides: TGCGCCAGCAGCCAATTTCGGGACAGGGTTGCGGATAGCAATCAGCCCCAGCATTTT. Its translation: CASSQFRDRVADSNQPQHF.